Following are 17 T cell receptor beta chains from one sample sequenced in a study of shared clonotypes between healthy human individuals. Method: immunoSEQ multiplex PCR; TCRdb's copy keeps in-frame clones and lacks some. The sample has 2 million to 3 million clones; over 85% are singletons. The sequencing input was naive CD4+ T cells sorted from blood. Subset of the sample: CD45RA+ positively selected. All receptors derive from a man in his late teens or twenties in good health.

The genes are TRBV28 and TRBJ1-2; 7 nucleotides align to TRBD1. The CDR3 sequence is 12 residues long. Germline V gives CDR1 MDHEN, CDR2 SYDVKM. Trimming removed 6 bases from V and 4 bases from J; junction bases left unmatched: 2. The CDR3 protein is CASRTGLYGYTF. The CDR3 bases are TGTGCCAGCAGGACAGGGCTCTATGGCTACACCTTC.

The V gene is TRBV6-6, the J gene TRBJ2-7; 8 nucleotides agree with TRBD2. Trimming took 6 bases from V and 6 from J; bases not matched to a gene: 7. CDR1 is MNHNY and CDR2 is SVGAGI in the germline V gene (reference sequence). The CDR3 has 13 amino acids. The CDR3 nucleotides read TGTGCCAGCAGCCGTAGCGGGACACGCGAGCAGTACTTC. This codes for CASSRSGTREQYF.

This chain joins TRBV2 and TRBJ2-3; D not certain. Germline loops: CDR1 SNHLY, CDR2 FYNNEI. V shed 5 bases and J shed 0 bases, with 9 bases lying between them. CDR3 size: 14 residues. This CDR3 is CASSRRFSTDTQYF. The DNA for the CDR3 is TGTGCCAGCAGTCGACGATTTAGCACAGATACGCAGTATTTT.

In this sample, this clone turned up once. This sequence joins TRBV6-5 and TRBJ2-7; 8 nucleotides agree with TRBD1. J gave up 1 base and V 5 bases, and 7 bases lay outside the gene matches. Germline V gene data show CDR1 as MNHEY and CDR2 as SVGAGI. This CDR3 comprises 15 residues. CDR3 sequence: CASSRQGKKSYEQYF. The CDR3 bases are TGTGCCAGCAGTAGACAGGGGAAGAAGTCCTACGAGCAGTACTTC.

Note on this clone: The sample holds other DNA sequences that translate to the same CDR3. This chain links TRBV7-6 with TRBJ2-7; TRBD1 aligns across 11 bases. Germline V gives CDR1 SGHVS, CDR2 FNYEAQ. This CDR3 has 15 residues. J lost 6 bases, V lost 5 bases, and 9 bases had no gene match. Here the CDR3 reads CASSLAGTGGGEQYF. Written as DNA, the CDR3 is TGTGCCAGCAGCCTGGCGGGGACAGGGGGTGGCGAGCAGTACTTC.

The J gene is TRBJ1-2, the V gene TRBV5-4; no clear D gene. Germline V lookup: CDR1 SGHNT, CDR2 YYREEE (reference sequence). The CDR3 runs to 16 residues. V lost 4 bases and J 0 bases, leaving 16 bases between the germline ends. CDR3 loop: CASSPEPTASNYGYTF. The CDR3 DNA follows: TGTGCCAGCAGCCCCGAACCGACGGCCTCTAACTATGGCTACACCTTC.

J is TRBJ2-7 and V is TRBV5-1; no reliable D call. The V and J ends lost 4 bases and 1 base respectively, with 6 bases between them. The germline CDR1 and CDR2 sequences are SGHRS and YFSETQ. The CDR3 is 12 residues long. The CDR3 here is CASSIPSYEQYF. The DNA of the CDR3 is TGCGCCAGCAGCATCCCTTCCTACGAGCAGTACTTC.

The chain links TRBV5-5 to TRBJ2-7; no definite D call. CDR3 length: 15 amino acids. Trimming left V 0 bases short and J 4 bases short, with 14 bases between. Germline V gene data show CDR1 as SGHKS and CDR2 as YYEKEE (reference sequence). This CDR3 reads CASSLDTVSTYEQYF. For the CDR3, the DNA is TGTGCCAGCAGCTTGGACACAGTTTCCACTTACGAGCAGTACTTC.

This clone was counted between two and nine times. The genes are TRBV9 and TRBJ2-2; unclear D gene. Germline CDR1 reads SGDLS; CDR2 reads YYNGEE. Trimming shortened V by 0 bases and J by 1 base, and 7 bases separated the two germline ends. This CDR3 spans 15 amino acids. The CDR3 region has the DNA TGTGCCAGCAGCGTAGAGCTGAAGAACACCGGGGAGCTGTTTTTT. This translates into CASSVELKNTGELFF.

This clone was observed a single time. The V and J genes are TRBV7-8 and TRBJ1-5, with 9 bases identical to TRBD1. This CDR3 contains 15 residues. The germline gives CDR1 SGHVS, CDR2 FQNEAQ. V was clipped by 1 base and J by 4 bases; unmatched bases: 2. The CDR3 here is CASSLGGTGNQPQHF. CDR3 in DNA: TGTGCCAGCAGCTTAGGGGGGACAGGGAATCAGCCCCAGCATTTT.

In this sample, this clone turned up once. The V gene is TRBV7-2, the J gene TRBJ2-1, with 13 bases aligning to TRBD2. The CDR3 is made up of 16 amino acids. From germline, CDR1 is SGHTA and CDR2 FQGNSA. Unmatched junction bases numbered 1, after V lost 0 bases and J lost 5 bases. CDR3 in DNA: TGTGCCAGCAGCTTAGCGACTAGCGGGGGGAACAATGAGCAGTTCTTC. As protein: CASSLATSGGNNEQFF.

V is TRBV10-2 and J is TRBJ2-7; D is perhaps TRBD1 or TRBD2 (5 bases each). The CDR3 runs to 16 residues. Germline lookup yields CDR1 WSHSY and CDR2 SAAADI. V lost 0 bases and J 0 bases, leaving 12 bases between the germline ends. The DNA for the CDR3 is TGCGCCAGCAGTGAGTCGGGACCTAGGAGCTCCTACGAGCAGTACTTC. It translates to CASSESGPRSSYEQYF.

V is TRBV5-6 and J is TRBJ2-3, with a possible D match to TRBD2 (5 bases). The CDR3 loop spans 18 amino acids. The V end was cut by 6 bases, the J end by 0 bases, with 23 bases between. Germline V gene data show CDR1 as SGHDT and CDR2 as YYEEEE. CDR3 sequence (DNA): TGTGCCAGCACCCCCCCCCGGAGCGGCCTACTTAGCACAGATACGCAGTATTTT. Protein sequence: CASTPPRSGLLSTDTQYF.

The gene calls are TRBV10-3 and TRBJ1-1; D gene uncertain. V lost 4 bases to trimming and J lost 0 bases, with 12 bases between them. The CDR3 spans 15 residues. From germline, CDR1 is ENHRY and CDR2 SYGVKD. The CDR3 protein is CAISGKEGLNTEAFF. Here the CDR3 DNA reads TGTGCCATCAGTGGTAAGGAAGGACTGAACACTGAAGCTTTCTTT.

The chain joins TRBV10-3 to TRBJ2-7, with a weak D call TRBD1 (6 bases). Germline CDR1 and CDR2: ENHRY and SYGVKD. V shed 10 bases and J shed 3 bases, with 19 bases lying between them. The CDR3 sequence is 14 residues long. The CDR3 region has the DNA TGTGCCACTTCTGGCCGGGACACGAGCTACGAGCAGTACTTC. It yields the protein CATSGRDTSYEQYF.

The V gene is TRBV27, the J gene TRBJ1-6, with a tentative D call TRBD1 (6 bases). The CDR3 runs to 14 residues. From germline, CDR1 is MNHEY and CDR2 SMNVEV (reference sequence). V was trimmed by 1 base and J by 9 bases, leaving 10 bases between them. The CDR3 DNA reads TGTGCCAGCAGTTTATGGAGGGGGAGTTCACCCCTCCACTTT. Protein product: CASSLWRGSSPLHF.

The V call is TRBV4-1, the J call TRBJ1-1; D is perhaps TRBD1 (5 bases). The CDR3 length is 14 residues. The germline gives CDR1 MGHRA, CDR2 YSYEKL. V dropped 1 base and J dropped 5 bases, with 11 bases sitting between them. For the CDR3, the DNA is TGCGCCAGCAGCCAAGGGGACTTGAGGACTGAAGCTTTCTTT. Amino acid sequence: CASSQGDLRTEAFF.